This is a list of T cell receptor beta chains from one sample in a study of shared clonotypes between healthy human individuals. Sequencing was performed with immunoSEQ multiplex PCR; in TCRdb, only in-frame clones are kept and a portion is missing. The sample lists about 2,100,000 clones; 85% to 95% were seen once. The specimen was naive CD8+ T cells from PBMCs. These receptors all come from a man aged 18 to 29 in good health. Some clones in this sample may be carry-over from other donors' samples. Each CDR3 is given with its conserved first and last residue. D genes are given only for firm matches. Where a row states a size, it is once, few, many or the class of an expanded clone; other rows omit it.

>TRBV7-3|.|.|16|TRBJ2-2
TGTGCCAGCAGCCCCACGCGGGGAGGACCTGGCGGGGAGCTGTTTTTT
CASSPTRGGPGGELFF
>TRBV9|once|.|15|TRBJ1-4
TGTGCCAGCAGCGTAGCAGGGGCGATGGCTGAAAAACTGTTTTTT
CASSVAGAMAEKLFF
>TRBV10-2|.|.|14|TRBJ2-7
TGCGCCAGCAGTGACGGGACCGCCATCTACGAGCAGTACTTC
CASSDGTAIYEQYF
>TRBV27|.|.|12|TRBJ2-3
TGTGCCAGCAGTTCTCCAGGAGCTCCGCAGTATTTT
CASSSPGAPQYF
>TRBV30|.|.|12|TRBJ1-2
TGTGCCTGGTGGTCCTTCACGGAGGGCTACACCTTC
CAWWSFTEGYTF
>TRBV14|.|TRBD2|19|TRBJ2-5
TGTGCCAGCAGCCAAGTCCCGACTAGCGGGAGGGAGTACCAAGAGACCCAGTACTTC
CASSQVPTSGREYQETQYF
>TRBV28|once|TRBD1|16|TRBJ2-1
TGTGCCAGCAGTACTAGGGGGCACGGCTCCTACAATGAGCAGTTCTTC
CASSTRGHGSYNEQFF
>TRBV27|.|TRBD1|15|TRBJ2-7
TGTGCCAGCAGCCTTAACCGGGACAGGGCAGGCGAGCAGTACTTC
CASSLNRDRAGEQYF
>TRBV27|few|.|16|TRBJ1-5
TGTGCCAGCAGTTTATCGGCAGGGGAGAGCAATCAGCCCCAGCATTTT
CASSLSAGESNQPQHF
>TRBV27|.|.|12|TRBJ2-7
TGTGCCAGCATCGGGAGCTCCTACGAGCAGTACTTC
CASIGSSYEQYF
>TRBV2|few|TRBD1|15|TRBJ1-5
TGTGCCAGCAGAGGGACAGGGATAGGGCATCAGCCCCAGCATTTT
CASRGTGIGHQPQHF
>TRBV4-1|.|TRBD2|16|TRBJ2-7
TGCGCCAGCAGCCACGCTTTCGGGGGAGGGCCCTACGAGCAGTACTTC
CASSHAFGGGPYEQYF
>TRBV19|once|.|13|TRBJ2-3
TGTGCCAGTAGTCTCCAAAACGGGGATACGCAGTATTTT
CASSLQNGDTQYF
>TRBV28|.|TRBD1|14|TRBJ2-7
TGTGCCAGCAGCCTTGGGACAGGAGGAGGGGAGCAGTACTTC
CASSLGTGGGEQYF